This TCR beta chain was recovered during a study of regulatory T cells in long-lasting Graves disease. Time point described: persistent/refractory GD, antithyroid drugs over 5 years with positive TRAb. The TCR library was prepared using RNA isolated from PBMCs. Nine milliliters of peripheral blood went into EDTA tubes. A remark on this clonotype: The target antigen is unknown.

Findings and limits, study-wide: Persistent Graves' disease cases displayed lower TCR diversity than newly diagnosed ones.

The CDR3 contains 14 residues. Trimming cost V 4 bases and J 0 bases; bases outside gene matches: 2. Germline V lookup: CDR1 LNHDA, CDR2 SQIVND (reference sequence). Construction of the TCR beta libraries employed iRepertoire HTBI primers in conjunction with Arm-PCR of CDR3 regions. As processed by the authors: The identification of about 68 TRBV and over eleven TRBJ segments was made across samples. TCRdb passed the multiplex PCR reads through MiXCR, listing each CDR3 protein once. Here the V and J calls rest on TCRdb's processing, not on the authors' analysis. The profile covers approximately 470,000 distinct CDR3 sequences, with around 20% appearing a single time and less than 9% taken by the ten largest.

The sequence was collected from a female donor with Graves disease. This chain joins TRBV19 and TRBJ1-1, with 7 positions matching TRBD1. The input for sequencing was peripheral blood mononuclear cells (PBMCs), taken when the disease was refractory, from a patient treated with antithyroid drugs. The chain's CDR3 is CASSRDSVNTEAFF. The CDR3 DNA reads TGTGCCAGTAGTAGGGACAGCGTGAACACTGAAGCTTTCTTT.